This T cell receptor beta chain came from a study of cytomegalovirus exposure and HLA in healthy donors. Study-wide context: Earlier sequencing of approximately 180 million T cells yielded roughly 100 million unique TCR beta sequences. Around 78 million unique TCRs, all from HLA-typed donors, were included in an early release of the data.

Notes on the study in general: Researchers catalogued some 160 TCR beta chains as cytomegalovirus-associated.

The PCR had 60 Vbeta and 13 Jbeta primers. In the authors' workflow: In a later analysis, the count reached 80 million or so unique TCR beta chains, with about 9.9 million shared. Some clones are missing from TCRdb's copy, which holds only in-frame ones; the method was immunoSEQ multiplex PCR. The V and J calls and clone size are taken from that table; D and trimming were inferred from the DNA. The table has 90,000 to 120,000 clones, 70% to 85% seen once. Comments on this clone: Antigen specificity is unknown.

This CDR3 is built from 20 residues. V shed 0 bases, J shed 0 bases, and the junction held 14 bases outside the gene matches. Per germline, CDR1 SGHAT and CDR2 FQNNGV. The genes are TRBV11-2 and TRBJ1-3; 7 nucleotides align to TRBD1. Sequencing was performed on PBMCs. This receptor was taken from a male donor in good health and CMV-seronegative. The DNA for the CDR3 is TGTGCCAGCAGCTTAGATCCGACCTGGCGGGGACAGTACTCTGGAAACACCATATATTTT. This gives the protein CASSLDPTWRGQYSGNTIYF.